This TCR beta chain was recorded in a study of T cells in women clearing cervical HPV infection. Notes on the study in general: Cases carried less TRBV6-7 than controls: about 0.1% versus 0.15%.

With respect to this clone: Its antigen remains unknown. The read terminates 3 residues before the CDR3 end, so the remaining end is supplied by the germline J gene.

CDR3 length: 15 amino acids. V shed 1 base, J shed 4 bases, and the junction held 2 bases outside the gene matches. The V gene's germline CDR1 is SGHRS and CDR2 YFSETQ. The method was immunoSEQ multiplex PCR; TCRdb's version includes in-frame clones alone and lacks a portion of them. The specimen's table records roughly 30,000 clones. Material for sequencing was blood buffy coat. The TCR originated in a woman aged 18-70 years with a cervical HPV16 infection that either progressed to CIN3+ or cleared (not recorded which). The rearrangement links TRBV5-1 to TRBJ2-2; the match to TRBD2 covers 9 bases. The CDR3 DNA, read in part, is TGCGCCAGCAGCTTGTTAGCGGGAGCCACCGGGGAG. Translating gives CASSLLAGATGE. The complete CDR3 reads CASSLLAGATGELFF. Complete variable domain (other parts from reference TRBV5-1 and TRBJ2-2): KAGVTQTPRYLIKTRGQQVTLSCSPISGHRSVSWYQQTPGQGLQFLFEYFSETQRNKGNFPGRFSGRQFSNSRSEMNVSTLELGDSALYLCASSLLAGATGELFFGEGSRLTVL.